This is a list of T cell receptor beta chains from one sample in a study of cytomegalovirus exposure and HLA in healthy donors. TCRdb keeps only in-frame clones here, not all; method: immunoSEQ multiplex PCR. This table has 150,000 to 200,000 clones, 70% to 85% appearing once. The sequenced sample consisted of PBMCs. Receptor source: a woman aged 40 to 50 in good health and CMV-seronegative. Both conserved end residues are part of each CDR3. Fields, in order: J gene, D gene, V gene, clone size, CDR3 DNA, CDR3 protein. The D gene is left open where the match is weak. Rows give clone size only sometimes, using once, few, many, or a class for an expanded clone.

J gene: TRBJ2-1; D gene: NA; V gene: TRBV7-2; clone size: NA; CDR3 DNA: TGTGCCAGCAGCTTTTTGCGTGAGCAGTTCTTC; CDR3 protein: CASSFLREQFF
J gene: TRBJ1-3; D gene: TRBD1; V gene: TRBV2; clone size: NA; CDR3 DNA: TGTGCCAGCAGTGAACAGGGGGCGGGAAACACCATATATTTT; CDR3 protein: CASSEQGAGNTIYF
J gene: TRBJ1-5; D gene: TRBD1; V gene: TRBV6-5; clone size: NA; CDR3 DNA: TGTGCCAGCAGGGGACAGGGAGGCAATCAGCCCCAGCATTTT; CDR3 protein: CASRGQGGNQPQHF
J gene: TRBJ1-2; D gene: TRBD1; V gene: TRBV7-9; clone size: NA; CDR3 DNA: TGTGCCAGCATCCGAGGACAGGGAGGGGGCTACACCTTC; CDR3 protein: CASIRGQGGGYTF
J gene: TRBJ2-2; D gene: NA; V gene: TRBV2; clone size: once; CDR3 DNA: TGTGCCAGCCTCGTCCCCACCGGGGAGCTGTTTTTT; CDR3 protein: CASLVPTGELFF
J gene: TRBJ1-4; D gene: NA; V gene: TRBV28; clone size: NA; CDR3 DNA: TGTGCCAGCAGTTTTGGGGCCGATGAAAAACTGTTTTTT; CDR3 protein: CASSFGADEKLFF
J gene: TRBJ2-7; D gene: NA; V gene: TRBV6-5; clone size: NA; CDR3 DNA: TGTGCCAGCTGCGGTCAGTACGAGCAGTACTTC; CDR3 protein: CASCGQYEQYF
J gene: TRBJ2-6; D gene: TRBD1; V gene: TRBV2; clone size: NA; CDR3 DNA: TGTGCCAGCGGAGACAGGGTTGGGGCCAACGTCCTGACTTTC; CDR3 protein: CASGDRVGANVLTF
J gene: TRBJ2-1; D gene: TRBD1; V gene: TRBV11-2; clone size: once; CDR3 DNA: TGTGCCAGCAGCTTAGTCAGGGGGCTAAATGAGCAGTTCTTC; CDR3 protein: CASSLVRGLNEQFF
J gene: TRBJ2-2; D gene: NA; V gene: TRBV15; clone size: NA; CDR3 DNA: TGTGCCACCAATAATAAGGGGCAGAACACCGGGGAGCTGTTTTTT; CDR3 protein: CATNNKGQNTGELFF
J gene: TRBJ1-2; D gene: NA; V gene: TRBV29-1; clone size: NA; CDR3 DNA: TGCAGCGTTGGACAGGACTATGGCTACACCTTC; CDR3 protein: CSVGQDYGYTF
J gene: TRBJ2-7; D gene: NA; V gene: TRBV7-9; clone size: NA; CDR3 DNA: TGTGCCAGCACCTCGGAGACGGCAGTTCCCTACGAGCAGTACTTC; CDR3 protein: CASTSETAVPYEQYF
J gene: TRBJ2-2; D gene: NA; V gene: TRBV5-1; clone size: NA; CDR3 DNA: TGCGCCAGCAGCTTGGAGTCAGGGGCCGCCGGGGAGCTGTTTTTT; CDR3 protein: CASSLESGAAGELFF
J gene: TRBJ2-7; D gene: NA; V gene: TRBV4-2; clone size: NA; CDR3 DNA: TGTGCCAGCAGCCATGCAGGGGAAGCGTACGAGCAGTACTTC; CDR3 protein: CASSHAGEAYEQYF
J gene: TRBJ2-5; D gene: NA; V gene: TRBV7-2; clone size: NA; CDR3 DNA: TGTGCCAGCAGGGCCTCCACAACCCAGTACTTC; CDR3 protein: CASRASTTQYF
J gene: TRBJ2-7; D gene: NA; V gene: TRBV28; clone size: NA; CDR3 DNA: TGTGCCAGCAGTTTGAGTCAGGGGAAATACGAGCAGTACTTC; CDR3 protein: CASSLSQGKYEQYF
J gene: TRBJ1-2; D gene: TRBD1; V gene: TRBV5-1; clone size: once; CDR3 DNA: TGCGCCAGCAGGGCCGGGACAGGATATGGCTACACCTTC; CDR3 protein: CASRAGTGYGYTF
J gene: TRBJ1-4; D gene: TRBD1; V gene: TRBV18; clone size: NA; CDR3 DNA: TGTGCCAGCTCACCCGGGACAGGTGGGAATGAAAAACTGTTTTTT; CDR3 protein: CASSPGTGGNEKLFF
J gene: TRBJ1-1; D gene: TRBD1; V gene: TRBV6-5; clone size: few; CDR3 DNA: TGTGCCAGCAGTTCCTTCTCCGGGACAGGGAGGGCTGAAGCTTTCTTT; CDR3 protein: CASSSFSGTGRAEAFF
J gene: TRBJ1-2; D gene: NA; V gene: TRBV30; clone size: NA; CDR3 DNA: TGTGCCTGGAGGCCTTCGCCGGCCCGCGGCGGCTACACCTTC; CDR3 protein: CAWRPSPARGGYTF
J gene: TRBJ2-5; D gene: NA; V gene: TRBV5-1; clone size: once; CDR3 DNA: TGCGCCAGCACTAAGGGGCTAAGGGAGACCCAGTACTTC; CDR3 protein: CASTKGLRETQYF
J gene: TRBJ2-5; D gene: TRBD2; V gene: TRBV6-5; clone size: NA; CDR3 DNA: TGTGCCAGCAGTTCAGGACTAGGGGAGACCCAGTACTTC; CDR3 protein: CASSSGLGETQYF
J gene: TRBJ2-5; D gene: TRBD1; V gene: TRBV14; clone size: NA; CDR3 DNA: TGTGCCAGCTCCGTTGGGCAATTCCGGGACAGTCGAGAGACCCAGTACTTC; CDR3 protein: CASSVGQFRDSRETQYF
J gene: TRBJ1-6; D gene: NA; V gene: TRBV21-1; clone size: few; CDR3 DNA: TGTGCCAGCAGCAAATTTAAACAGGGTAATAATTCACCCCTCCACTTT; CDR3 protein: CASSKFKQGNNSPLHF
J gene: TRBJ2-5; D gene: TRBD1; V gene: TRBV27; clone size: NA; CDR3 DNA: TGTGCCAGCAGTTTATCGTGGGGGCATAAGGACAGGCTTTTTGGGGAGACCCAGTACTTC; CDR3 protein: CASSLSWGHKDRLFGETQYF
J gene: TRBJ1-5; D gene: TRBD1; V gene: TRBV7-9; clone size: NA; CDR3 DNA: TGTTCCAGCAGCTTAGGACAGGCGGTTGAGCCCCAGCATTTT; CDR3 protein: CSSSLGQAVEPQHF
J gene: TRBJ2-3; D gene: TRBD2; V gene: TRBV9; clone size: NA; CDR3 DNA: TGTGCCAGCAGCGCCCCCTCGGGGGGGGGAGGGGATACGCAGTATTTT; CDR3 protein: CASSAPSGGGGDTQYF
J gene: TRBJ1-3; D gene: TRBD1; V gene: TRBV5-1; clone size: NA; CDR3 DNA: TGCGCCAGCAGCTTGGAAACAGGGGCGGTCGGAAACACCATATATTTT; CDR3 protein: CASSLETGAVGNTIYF
J gene: TRBJ1-5; D gene: TRBD1; V gene: TRBV28; clone size: NA; CDR3 DNA: TGTGCCAGCAGTTCGGGACAGGGTCGCAATCAGCCCCAGCATTTT; CDR3 protein: CASSSGQGRNQPQHF
J gene: TRBJ1-2; D gene: NA; V gene: TRBV18; clone size: NA; CDR3 DNA: TGTGCCAGCTCACCCCTTCCGGACAGAGCTAACTATGGCTACACCTTC; CDR3 protein: CASSPLPDRANYGYTF
J gene: TRBJ2-5; D gene: NA; V gene: TRBV15; clone size: NA; CDR3 DNA: TGTGCCACCAGCAGAGGGCTGGGGGGGCCTAAGGAGACCCAGTACTTC; CDR3 protein: CATSRGLGGPKETQYF
J gene: TRBJ2-1; D gene: TRBD1; V gene: TRBV28; clone size: NA; CDR3 DNA: TGTGCCAGCAGTAAGGACAGGATCGTTTCCCGGCAGTTCTTC; CDR3 protein: CASSKDRIVSRQFF
J gene: TRBJ1-3; D gene: NA; V gene: TRBV6-6; clone size: few; CDR3 DNA: TGTGCCAGCAGTTACACAGGAGACTCTGGAAACACCATATATTTT; CDR3 protein: CASSYTGDSGNTIYF
J gene: TRBJ1-1; D gene: NA; V gene: TRBV7-9; clone size: NA; CDR3 DNA: TGTGCCAGCAGCTCCCAAGGACTTTCGGGGACTGAAGCTTTCTTT; CDR3 protein: CASSSQGLSGTEAFF
J gene: TRBJ2-7; D gene: TRBD2; V gene: TRBV7-3; clone size: NA; CDR3 DNA: TGTGCCAGCAGCCTTATGGCGGGAGGGTACGAGCAGTACTTC; CDR3 protein: CASSLMAGGYEQYF
J gene: TRBJ1-4; D gene: NA; V gene: TRBV29-1; clone size: few; CDR3 DNA: TGCAGCGTTGCTCAGGGTTTTAATGAAAAACTGTTTTTT; CDR3 protein: CSVAQGFNEKLFF
J gene: TRBJ2-1; D gene: TRBD2; V gene: TRBV5-4; clone size: NA; CDR3 DNA: TGTGCCAGCAGCGTTGGACTAGCGGGAGGGCAGGTGGGCAATGAGCAGTTCTTC; CDR3 protein: CASSVGLAGGQVGNEQFF
J gene: TRBJ2-5; D gene: TRBD2; V gene: TRBV11-3; clone size: NA; CDR3 DNA: TGTGCCAGCAGCTTGAGCGGGGGGGGACAAGAGACCCAGTACTTC; CDR3 protein: CASSLSGGGQETQYF
J gene: TRBJ1-3; D gene: NA; V gene: TRBV5-1; clone size: NA; CDR3 DNA: TGCGCCAGCAGCTTGAACCCCATCGAAGCGGGAAACACCATATATTTT; CDR3 protein: CASSLNPIEAGNTIYF
J gene: TRBJ1-6; D gene: TRBD1; V gene: TRBV5-6; clone size: NA; CDR3 DNA: TGTGCCAGCAGACCCTCGGGGACAGGGCTTAACTCACCCCTCCACTTT; CDR3 protein: CASRPSGTGLNSPLHF